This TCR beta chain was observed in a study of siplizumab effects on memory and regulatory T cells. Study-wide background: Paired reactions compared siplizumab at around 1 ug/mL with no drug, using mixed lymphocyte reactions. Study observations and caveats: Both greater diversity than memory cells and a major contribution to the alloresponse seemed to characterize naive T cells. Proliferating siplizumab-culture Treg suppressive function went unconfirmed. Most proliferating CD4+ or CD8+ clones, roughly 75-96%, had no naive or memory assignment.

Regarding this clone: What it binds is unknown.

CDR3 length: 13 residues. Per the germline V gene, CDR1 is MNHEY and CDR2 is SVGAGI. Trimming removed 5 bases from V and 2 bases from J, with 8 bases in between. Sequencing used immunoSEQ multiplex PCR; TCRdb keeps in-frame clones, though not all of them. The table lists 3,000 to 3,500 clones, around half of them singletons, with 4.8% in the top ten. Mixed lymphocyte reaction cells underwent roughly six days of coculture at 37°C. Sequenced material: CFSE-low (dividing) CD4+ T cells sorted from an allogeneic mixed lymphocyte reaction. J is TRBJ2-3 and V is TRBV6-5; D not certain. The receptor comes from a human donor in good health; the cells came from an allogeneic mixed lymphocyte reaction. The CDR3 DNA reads TGTGCCAGCAGTCCGGACCTCACAGATACGCAGTATTTT. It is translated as CASSPDLTDTQYF.